The T cell receptor (beta chain) described here comes from a study of T cells in Graves' hyperthyroidism and ophthalmopathy. The investigators amplified TCR beta CDR3 regions from RNA transcripts. An initial round of RT-PCR targeting the TCR CDR3 relied on the HTBI primer set. Each CDR3 protein is one row after TCRdb ran MiXCR on the multiplex PCR reads. The sample records roughly 420,000 distinct CDR3 sequences, approximately 15% being singletons. The ends were cut back, 5 bases at V and 5 bases at J, with 19 bases in the middle. The CDR3 sequence is 15 residues long. Germline lookup yields CDR1 SGHDT and CDR2 YYEEEE. This clonotype was seen more than once but under ten times.

J is TRBJ1-2 and V is TRBV5-6, with D possibly matching TRBD1 (6 bases). The sequencing input was blood. This clonotype was sampled from a woman between 18 and 30 years old with Graves' hyperthyroidism. The CDR3 bases are TGTGCCAGCAGACCCGGGACACCAATTCCTTATGGCTACACCTTC. This codes for CASRPGTPIPYGYTF.